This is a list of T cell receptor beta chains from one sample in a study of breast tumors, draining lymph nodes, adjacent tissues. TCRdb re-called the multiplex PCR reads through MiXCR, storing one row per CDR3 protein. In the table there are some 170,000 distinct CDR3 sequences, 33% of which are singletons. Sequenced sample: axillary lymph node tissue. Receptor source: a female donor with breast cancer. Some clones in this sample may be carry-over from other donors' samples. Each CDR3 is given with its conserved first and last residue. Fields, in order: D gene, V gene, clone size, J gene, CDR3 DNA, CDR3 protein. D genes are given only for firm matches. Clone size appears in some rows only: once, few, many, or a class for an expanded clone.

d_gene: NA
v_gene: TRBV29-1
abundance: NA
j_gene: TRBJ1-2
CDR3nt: TGCAGCCAAGGAGGGGCCACCTATGGCTACACCTTC
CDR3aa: CSQGGATYGYTF

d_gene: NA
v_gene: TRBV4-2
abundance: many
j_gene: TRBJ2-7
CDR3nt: TGTGCCAGCAGCCAAGAGGCAGGTATCTACGAGCAGTACTTC
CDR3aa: CASSQEAGIYEQYF

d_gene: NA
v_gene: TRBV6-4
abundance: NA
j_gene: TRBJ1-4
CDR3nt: TGTGCCAGCAGTGCAAGAGGGAGCTCCTACAATGAAAAACTGTTTTTT
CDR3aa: CASSARGSSYNEKLFF

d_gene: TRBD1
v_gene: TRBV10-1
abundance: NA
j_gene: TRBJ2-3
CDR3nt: TGCGCCAGCACAGACAGGGGTATAGCTACGCAGTATTTT
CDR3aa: CASTDRGIATQYF

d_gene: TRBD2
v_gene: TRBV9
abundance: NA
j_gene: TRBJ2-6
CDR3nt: TGTGCCAGCAGCGTATCAGGAGCGGGGGGGTTTGGGGCCAACGTCCTGACTTTC
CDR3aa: CASSVSGAGGFGANVLTF

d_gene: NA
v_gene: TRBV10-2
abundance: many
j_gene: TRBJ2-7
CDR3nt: TGCGCCAGCAGAGATCGGACGGCAACCTACGAGCAGTACTTC
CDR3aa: CASRDRTATYEQYF

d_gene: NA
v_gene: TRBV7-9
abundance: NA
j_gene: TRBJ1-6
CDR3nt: TGTGCCGGCATTAATTCACCCCTCCACTTT
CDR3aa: CAGINSPLHF

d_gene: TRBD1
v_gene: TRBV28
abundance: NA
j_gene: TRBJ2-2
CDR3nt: TGTGCCAGCAGTTTAAATCTGAGACAGGGGTCTAACACCGGGGAGCTGTTTTTT
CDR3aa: CASSLNLRQGSNTGELFF

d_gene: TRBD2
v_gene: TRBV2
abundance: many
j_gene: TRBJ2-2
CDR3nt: TGTGCCATGAGAGGGACTAGCACCGGGGAGCTGTTTTTT
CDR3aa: CAMRGTSTGELFF

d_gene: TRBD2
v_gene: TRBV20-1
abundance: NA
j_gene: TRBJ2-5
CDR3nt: TGCAGTGCTGGTCATAGCGGGACATGCCAAGAGACCCAGTACTTC
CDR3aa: CSAGHSGTCQETQYF

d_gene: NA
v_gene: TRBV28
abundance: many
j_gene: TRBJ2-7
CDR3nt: TGTGCCAGCAGTCTGAGACCCCGGAACGAGCAGTACTTC
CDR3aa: CASSLRPRNEQYF

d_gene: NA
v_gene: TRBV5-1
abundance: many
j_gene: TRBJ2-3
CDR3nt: TGCGCCAGCAGCCCCGGGTGGGTAGGGAGCTCGAATACGCAGTATTTT
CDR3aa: CASSPGWVGSSNTQYF

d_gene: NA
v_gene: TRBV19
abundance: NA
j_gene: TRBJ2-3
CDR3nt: TGTGCCACCCCATACCGGGCAGATACGCAGTATTTT
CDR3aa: CATPYRADTQYF

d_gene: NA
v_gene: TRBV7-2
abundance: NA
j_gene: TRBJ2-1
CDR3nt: TGTGCCAGCAGCTTAGCCGGGAGAGGAGACAATGAGCAGTTCTTC
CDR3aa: CASSLAGRGDNEQFF